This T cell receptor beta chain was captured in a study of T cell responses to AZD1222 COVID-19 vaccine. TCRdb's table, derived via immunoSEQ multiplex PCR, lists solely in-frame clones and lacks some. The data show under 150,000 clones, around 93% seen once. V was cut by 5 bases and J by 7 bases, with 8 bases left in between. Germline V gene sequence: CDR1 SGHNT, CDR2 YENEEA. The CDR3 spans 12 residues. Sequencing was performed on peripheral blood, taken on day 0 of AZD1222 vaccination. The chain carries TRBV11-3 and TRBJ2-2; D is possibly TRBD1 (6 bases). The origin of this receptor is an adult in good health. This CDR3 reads CASSRRGGELFF. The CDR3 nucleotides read TGTGCCAGCAGCCGCAGGGGCGGGGAGCTGTTTTTT.